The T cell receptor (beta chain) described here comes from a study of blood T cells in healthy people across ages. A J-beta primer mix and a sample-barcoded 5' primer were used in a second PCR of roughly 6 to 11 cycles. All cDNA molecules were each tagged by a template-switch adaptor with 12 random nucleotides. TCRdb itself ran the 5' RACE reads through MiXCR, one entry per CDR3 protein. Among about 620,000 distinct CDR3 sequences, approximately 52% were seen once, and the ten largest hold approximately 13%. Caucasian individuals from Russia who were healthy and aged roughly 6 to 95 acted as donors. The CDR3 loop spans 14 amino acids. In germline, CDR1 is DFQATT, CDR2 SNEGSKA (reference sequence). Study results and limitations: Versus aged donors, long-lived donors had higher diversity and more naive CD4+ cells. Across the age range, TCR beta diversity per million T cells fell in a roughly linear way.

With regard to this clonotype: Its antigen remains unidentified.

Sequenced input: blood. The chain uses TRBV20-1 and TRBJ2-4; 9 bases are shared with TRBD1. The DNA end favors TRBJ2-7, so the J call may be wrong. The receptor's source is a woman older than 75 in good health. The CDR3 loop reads CSARKPGQGYEQYF. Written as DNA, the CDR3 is TGCAGTGCTAGAAAACCGGGACAGGGTTACGAGCAGTACTTC.